Presented here are 18 T cell receptor beta chains from one specimen sequenced in a study of T cells in Graves' hyperthyroidism and ophthalmopathy. Researchers amplified the TCR beta CDR3 regions from RNA transcripts. The primer set for the first-round RT-PCR of the TCR CDR3 was HTBI. Each CDR3 protein is one row after TCRdb ran MiXCR on the multiplex PCR reads. Found here are tens of thousands of distinct CDR3 sequences, around half of them singletons; the top ten hold around 11%. Sequencing input: blood. The receptor set was obtained from a woman younger than 45 with Graves' ophthalmopathy.

Concerning this clonotype itself: This likely comes from a read error, as the CDR3 has no conserved phenylalanine or tryptophan at its end. The rearrangement uses TRBV29-1 and TRBJ1-4; D uncertain. The length of the CDR3 is 14 residues. Germline V lookup: CDR1 SQVTM, CDR2 ANQGSEA. Trimming removed 6 bases at V and 0 bases at J, with 11 bases between. The DNA of the CDR3 is TGCAGCGTGGTTGACAATGCAACTAATGAAAAACTGTTTTGC. Translating it yields CSVVDNATNEKLFC.

This clonotype was found many times. This chain links TRBV7-9 with TRBJ1-2; no clear D gene. The CDR3 loop spans 16 amino acids. CDR1 SEHNR and CDR2 FQNEAQ come from the germline V gene (reference sequence). Trimming took 4 bases from V and 8 from J, leaving 23 bases between them. CDR3 nucleotides: TGTGCCAGCAGCTATCCAGTACAGACCGATGCTTGGGGCTACACCTTC. This gives the protein CASSYPVQTDAWGYTF.

By sample fraction, this clonotype is medium-sized (0.01 to 0.1%). The V and J genes are TRBV2 and TRBJ1-2, with D possibly matching TRBD1 (5 bases). The germline V gene encodes CDR1 SNHLY and CDR2 FYNNEI. The length of the CDR3 is 12 residues. Trimming pared 1 base from V and 8 bases from J, leaving 8 bases between. For the CDR3, the DNA is TGTGCCAGCAGTGAAGGTAGGGGCGGCTACACCTTC. Amino acid sequence: CASSEGRGGYTF.

There are many counts of this clonotype. This chain joins TRBV3-1 and TRBJ1-2; possible D gene TRBD1, 5 bases. Germline V lookup: CDR1 LGHDT, CDR2 YNNKEL (reference sequence). Between the trimmed V and J ends, which lost 6 bases and 8 bases, there was a span of 16 bases. There are 13 residues in the CDR3. In nucleotides, the CDR3 is TGTGCCAGCAGGCCACCTGGGGCGGAGGGCTACACCTTC. Its protein product is CASRPPGAEGYTF.

J is TRBJ2-2 and V is TRBV11-1; 8 bases match TRBD1. V was clipped by 4 bases and J by 4 bases; unmatched bases: 8. The CDR3 has 16 residues. The germline V gene encodes CDR1 SGHAT and CDR2 FQDESV (reference sequence). The DNA for the CDR3 is TGTGCCAGCAGCTCTGGACAGGGTGGGGGCACCGGGGAGCTGTTTTTT. Its translation is CASSSGQGGGTGELFF.

This clonotype was observed at least ten times. This chain links TRBV15 with TRBJ2-3, with 8 bases matching TRBD1. Germline V gene sequence: CDR1 LNHNV, CDR2 YYDKDF (reference sequence). Unmatched junction bases numbered 4, after V lost 1 base and J lost 4 bases. The CDR3 sequence is 15 residues long. The CDR3 region has the DNA TGTGCCACCAGCAGAGGGACAGGGAAGTCAGATACGCAGTATTTT. Its translation: CATSRGTGKSDTQYF.

This clonotype was detected many times. J is TRBJ2-7 and V is TRBV3-1; 7 bases fit TRBD2. The J segment lost 3 bases and the V segment lost 1 base, leaving 12 bases of the junction unmatched. Germline V gene lookup returns CDR1 LGHDT and CDR2 YNNKEL (reference sequence). The CDR3 consists of 17 residues. The CDR3: CASSQVFGGKGNYEQYF. CDR3 DNA sequence: TGTGCCAGCAGCCAAGTTTTCGGGGGGAAGGGTAACTACGAGCAGTACTTC.

This clonotype occurred many times. The V and J genes are TRBV12-3 or TRBV12-4 and TRBJ2-5; no definite D call. Trimming left V 1 base short and J 2 bases short, with 5 bases between. The CDR3 has 13 amino acids. CDR3 nucleotides: TGTGCCAGCAGTTTAGGGATTCAAGAGACCCAGTACTTC. It specifies CASSLGIQETQYF.

V and J are TRBV5-1 and TRBJ2-6, with D uncertain. The CDR3 covers 15 residues. The germline V and J ends were trimmed by 1 base and 6 bases, with 11 bases remaining between them. Germline V gives CDR1 SGHRS, CDR2 YFSETQ. CDR3 sequence reads: CASSLQLAEANVLTF. Here the CDR3 DNA reads TGCGCCAGCAGCTTGCAGTTAGCTGAGGCCAACGTCCTGACTTTC.

The table lists this clonotype with a few counts. The rearrangement uses TRBV28 and TRBJ1-1, with 7 nucleotides matching TRBD1. There are 15 residues in the CDR3. J lost 2 bases, V lost 6 bases, and 9 bases had no gene match. Germline V gives CDR1 MDHEN, CDR2 SYDVKM. The CDR3 nucleotides are TGTGCCAGCAGATCCGGACAGGCGGGAAACACTGAAGCTTTCTTT. Its translation is CASRSGQAGNTEAFF.

The sample holds many counts of this clonotype. The rearrangement links TRBV4-1 to TRBJ1-5, with 7 bases that match TRBD1. The germline V gene has CDR1 MGHRA and CDR2 YSYEKL. The CDR3 length is 16 residues. V dropped 1 base and J dropped 3; count of bases not matched to a gene: 6. The CDR3, as DNA: TGCGCCAGCAGCCAAGGACAGGGTATGAACAATCAGCCCCAGCATTTT. It is translated as CASSQGQGMNNQPQHF.

The chain joins TRBV7-2 to TRBJ2-1; 11 bases match TRBD2. The V gene's germline CDR1 is SGHTA and CDR2 FQGNSA. The CDR3 loop spans 13 amino acids. After removal of 7 bases from V and 7 bases from J, the junction contained 3 bases not matched to a gene. The CDR3 reads CASTGTSGNEQFF. In nucleotides, the CDR3 is TGTGCCAGCACTGGGACTAGCGGTAATGAGCAGTTCTTC.

This chain joins TRBV29-1 and TRBJ2-7, with 10 bases aligning to TRBD1. The CDR3 sequence is 13 residues long. From germline, CDR1 is SQVTM and CDR2 ANQGSEA. J was trimmed by 6 bases and V by 7 bases; bases with no gene match: 9. As DNA, the CDR3 is TGCAGCGGGGGACCCGGGACAGGGGCCGAGCAGTACTTC. Translation gives CSGGPGTGAEQYF.

The gene calls are TRBV18 and TRBJ1-1, with a weak D call TRBD1 (6 bases). This CDR3 is built from 12 residues. Germline V gives CDR1 KGHSH, CDR2 LQKENI. V was cut by 10 bases and J by 6 bases, with 15 bases left in between. CDR3 in DNA: TGTGCCACCGCGGGGGGGGGCTCTGAAGCTTTCTTT. Protein: CATAGGGSEAFF.

Only one count was recorded for this clonotype. The rearrangement joins TRBV7-9 to TRBJ2-3; TRBD2 agrees at 8 bases. V trimming: 6 bases; J trimming: 6 bases; junction bases outside the gene matches: 8. The germline CDR1 and CDR2 sequences are SEHNR and FQNEAQ (reference sequence). The CDR3 has 14 amino acids. The CDR3 bases are TGTGCCAGCAGGGGCTCGGAGCGGGGGGATACGCAGTATTTT. The encoded protein is CASRGSERGDTQYF. Full variable domain (missing parts from reference TRBV7-9 and TRBJ2-3): DTGVSQNPRHKITKRGQNVTFRCDPISEHNRLYWYRQTLGQGPEFLTYFQNEAQLEKSRLLSDRFSAERPKGSFSTLEIQRTEQGDSAMYLCASRGSERGDTQYFGPGTRLTVL.

The chain combines TRBV9 with TRBJ2-2, with 9 bases aligning to TRBD1. The germline CDR1 and CDR2 sequences are SGDLS and YYNGEE. V lost 4 bases and J lost 6; bases outside the gene matches: 4. This CDR3 has 14 amino acids. The CDR3 region has the DNA TGTGCCAGCAGCCCGGGACAGGGCGCCGGGGAGCTGTTTTTT. It codes for CASSPGQGAGELFF.

This clonotype was observed at least ten times. J is TRBJ2-7 and V is TRBV6-5; 10 bases are a match to TRBD1. J gave up 3 bases and V 6 bases, and 8 bases lay outside the gene matches. The CDR3 length is 15 residues. Looked up from germline, CDR1 is MNHEY and CDR2 is SVGAGI. The CDR3 coding sequence is TGTGCCAGCAGCTCCGAGGACAGGGGGTACTACGAGCAGTACTTC. Translated, it gives CASSSEDRGYYEQYF.

The V and J genes are TRBV20-1 and TRBJ2-1, with 7 bases matching TRBD1. J was trimmed by 5 bases and V by 0 bases; bases with no gene match: 4. The CDR3 runs 14 residues. The germline V gene has CDR1 DFQATT and CDR2 SNEGSKA (reference sequence). DNA for the CDR3: TGCAGTGCTAGAGATCTACAGGGGAACAATGAGCAGTTCTTC. Amino acids: CSARDLQGNNEQFF.